This T cell receptor beta chain was recovered during a study of blood T cells in healthy people across ages. Study-level points and caveats: Compared with aged donors, long-lived donors showed fewer expanded clones, suggesting selection. As naive T cell percentage varied, TCR beta diversity correlated strongly with it. Diversity estimates from one million T cells were considered underestimates.

This CDR3 is built from 12 residues. J was trimmed by 5 bases and V by 6 bases; bases with no gene match: 1. The germline gives CDR1 SEHNR, CDR2 FQNEAQ (reference sequence). With a J-beta primer mix and a sample-barcoded 5' primer, a second PCR ran 7 to 11 cycles. CDR3-containing paired-end reads numbered at least 2.5 million in each sample. One entry per CDR3 protein results from TCRdb running MiXCR on the 5' RACE reads. The table records 1.5 million to 2 million distinct CDR3 sequences, less than 50% of them present only once. This clonotype was found a few times. Its antigen remains unidentified. The chain has TRBV7-9 and TRBJ2-1, with 7 bases that match TRBD1. Input material: blood. This receptor was taken from a woman aged 40 to 50 in good health. The CDR3 is CASRGTDNEQFF. CDR3 in DNA: TGTGCCAGCAGGGGGACAGACAATGAGCAGTTCTTC.